This entry describes one TCR beta chain. Each CDR3 protein gets one entry after TCRdb re-called the RT-PCR reads with MiXCR. The sample has about 700,000 distinct CDR3 sequences, 12% to 15% seen once. V was clipped by 10 bases and J by 2 bases, with 21 bases between them. The germline gives CDR1 MNHNY, CDR2 SVGAGI (reference sequence). The CDR3 runs to 15 residues. The sequence derives from a female donor in good health, serving as a healthy control. This chain links TRBV6-6 with TRBJ2-7, with TRBD2 as a possible D gene (6 bases). Sequenced: memory CD4+ T cells from blood. This chain's CDR3 is CATHGGTTGTYEQYF. The CDR3 DNA reads TGTGCCACCCATGGGGGGACCACGGGTACCTACGAGCAGTACTTC.